This TCR beta chain was identified during a study of human T cells and chemical hapten exposure (dated by TCRdb to the early 2020s). About the full investigation: For sensitization, 2% DPC in acetone was applied to a 2 cm by 2 cm area of upper inner arm skin. Patients additionally received weekly therapeutic DPC doses to the scalp throughout the approximately 25-week study period. Patch testing was performed on the upper back with Finn chambers containing 0.01% DPC, and the patch tests were scored after 6 days according to International Contact Dermatitis Research Group standards. The patient cohort, mostly female, included alopecia areata with under or over 50% scalp involvement, alopecia totalis and alopecia universalis. Libraries were combined into a pool for sequencing, and differences in TCR yield between samples came mainly from small differences in library volumes within the pool. Peripheral blood TCR repertoire changes were tracked in vivo in alopecia patients during primary and secondary sensitization to the hapten diphenylcyclopropenone (DPC). Blood was sampled from patients pre-sensitization (week 0) and at 2, 6 and about 24 weeks after DPC sensitization. Approximately 28 alopecia patients gave blood for TCR sequencing at one to four time points (pre-sensitization, 2, 6 and 24 weeks).

A word on this clonotype: The antigen it binds to is not known. Nothing much larger sits one base from this clone, and base qualities are not available.

Explained via the paper, the time point label denotes: patch test 2, 6 weeks after DPC sensitization. Read against the paper, the sample's treatment or condition label means: therapeutic diphenylcyclopropenone sensitization with weekly scalp DPC. Blood at each patch-test visit was drawn before the patch test was applied. To be eligible, patients had to be aged 18 to 70, diagnosed with alopecia and judged suitable for DPC therapy, while pregnant patients were excluded. Total RNA was extracted from unfractionated whole blood collected in Tempus Blood RNA tubes. Library prep was done by RACE. Sequencing took place on a NextSeq 500. During library preparation, unique molecular identifiers were attached to individual cDNA molecules so that TCRs could be counted quantitatively and reproducibly. From each blood RNA sample, both TCR alpha and TCR beta chains were sequenced. The authors' pipeline ran thus. Samples had a median of roughly 91,000 TCRs, with a range from about 23,224 to 690,600. V, J and CDR3 annotation of the TCR reads was performed with the Decombinator software suite. Every sample was subsampled to the same number of TCRs (28,000) for the PS versus PT1 abundance plots. TCRs were defined as expanded if absent before sensitization and observed at least eight times at the 2-week time point. TCRdb cleaned the public reads at Q25 with fastp, built clones with MiXCR and kept in-frame beta chains. Entries that share a CDR3 protein sequence are merged under the most common genes and DNA. TCRdb's processing, not the study's, gives the V and J calls here. This sample holds a few hundred thousand distinct CDR3 sequences; under 6.5% were observed only once. Clones ranked in the top ten supply around 5.8% of the sample.

Points the paper makes about the study in general: Repeated subsampling changed both the strength of the expansion versus patch-test correlation and the threshold at which that correlation became significant. Patch test score was positively correlated with the number of PT1 expanded TCRs, with significance at thresholds 8, 16 and 32 but not at 4. The number of TCRs above 1 in 1000 frequency did not change with DPC sensitization; there was no evidence of global repertoire structure alterations. Because every patient had alopecia, a presumed autoimmune disease, the patients' immune response might differ from that of healthy individuals. Significantly more large CDR3 similarity clusters were formed by expanded TCRs than by pre-sensitization or healthy control sets, consistent with antigen-driven responses.

This clonotype originated in a woman aged 18-35 years with alopecia areata. Some clones in this sample may be carry-over from other donors' samples. This specimen consisted of whole blood, obtained in connection with sensitization to the hapten diphenylcyclopropenone (DPC).

CDR3 protein: CSSRLAGDTDTQYF. The nucleotide sequence reads TGCAGTTCCCGACTAGCGGGGGACACAGATACGCAGTATTTT. This sequence uses TRBV20-1 and TRBJ2-3, and 12 bases in between align with TRBD2. V is cut back by 8 bases and J by 2 bases, with 5 bases in the junction unmatched. There are 14 amino acids in the CDR3, from cysteine to phenylalanine inclusive. Just CDR3 DNA is preserved here, 42 bases in frame from base 1. The CDR1 and CDR2 encoded by the germline V gene (reference sequence) are DFQATT and SNEGSKA.